The 2 T cell receptor beta chains listed next were all sequenced from one sample in a study of shared clonotypes between healthy human individuals (dated by TCRdb to 2018 to 2021). Libraries were made using the immunoSEQ multiplex PCR assay. Drawn from immuneACCESS, this table holds only the in-frame rearrangements with V and J called that TCRdb kept. Clones are partly lost; checked studies trace under half to an unresolved V gene and leave the rest unexplained. The sample data list 1 million to 1.2 million clones, and roughly 80% of these were observed just once. Jointly, the top ten make up roughly 0.9% of the sample. Sequencing was carried out using memory CD4+ T cells from PBMCs. The cell subset or site label, read with the paper, signifies: CD45RA-negative fraction. Receptors were obtained from a young man in good health. Some clones in this sample may be carry-over from other donors' samples.

The rearrangement joins TRBV19 to TRBJ2-2; TRBD2 matches at 8 bases. Germline trimming cut 6 bases from V and 6 bases from J; bases unmatched to any gene: 12. Per the germline V gene, CDR1 is LNHDA and CDR2 is SQIVND (reference sequence). The CDR3 covers 16 residues. The DNA for the CDR3 is TGTGCCAGTAGGGGGCACCGGGAGGGCGTCTCCGGGGAGCTGTTTTTT. Translating gives CASRGHREGVSGELFF.

V and J are TRBV5-8 and TRBJ1-2, with D possibly being TRBD1 (5 bases). Germline assignment: CDR1 SGHTS and CDR2 YDEGEE. Trimming took 0 bases from V and 12 from J, leaving 15 bases between them. CDR3 length: 13 amino acids. The CDR3 sequence: CASSLAVGQGDTF. CDR3 coding DNA: TGTGCCAGCAGCTTGGCCGTCGGGCAGGGTGACACCTTC.